These 30 T cell receptor beta chains were all obtained from the same sample, sequenced in a study of human T cells and chemical hapten exposure. Time point of the sample: patch test 3, about 24 weeks after DPC sensitization. Specified treatment: therapeutic diphenylcyclopropenone sensitization with weekly scalp DPC. The study extracted total RNA from unfractionated whole blood. TCRdb re-derived calls from the RACE reads in MiXCR, one entry per CDR3 protein. The table shows 40,000 or so distinct CDR3 sequences, with about 13% occurring only once. This specimen was whole blood, taken in connection with sensitization to the hapten diphenylcyclopropenone (DPC). The source is a woman aged 40 to 49 with alopecia areata. Some clones in this sample may be carry-over from other donors' samples.

The gene calls are TRBV27 and TRBJ2-7, with 7 bases matching TRBD2. Germline values: CDR1 MNHEY, CDR2 SMNVEV (reference sequence). CDR3 size: 15 residues. V shed 6 bases and J 2 bases; nucleotides not matched to a gene: 10. The CDR3 spells CASSGFSGSPYEQYF. CDR3 in DNA: TGTGCCAGCAGCGGCTTTAGCGGGTCCCCCTACGAGCAGTACTTC.

The chain is built from TRBV10-3 and TRBJ2-1; TRBD2 agrees at 7 bases. From germline, CDR1 is ENHRY and CDR2 SYGVKD. V lost 3 bases, J lost 8 bases, and 4 bases stayed unmatched. The CDR3 has 13 amino acids. The CDR3 DNA reads as TGTGCCATCAGTGAAAGCGGGGCGTATGAGCAGTTCTTC. Protein product: CAISESGAYEQFF.

This clonotype was seen many times. The gene calls are TRBV4-1 and TRBJ2-7; TRBD2 matches at 10 bases. Germline lookup yields CDR1 MGHRA and CDR2 YSYEKL. The CDR3 runs to 15 residues. The V gene end was trimmed by 1 base and the J gene end by 4 bases; junction bases not matched to a gene: 4. For the CDR3, the DNA is TGCGCCAGCAGCCAAGCACCTAGCGGGGGATACGAGCAGTACTTC. Encoded protein: CASSQAPSGGYEQYF.

About this clonotype itself: A read error is possible here, since a much larger clone lies one base away. The V call is TRBV7-2, the J call TRBJ2-4; D unresolved. Germline-derived CDR1 and CDR2 are SGHTA and FQGNSA. The CDR3 consists of 16 residues. The CDR3 DNA reads as TGTGCCAGCAGCTTAGCTCGGACGCGAGCCATAAACATTCAGTACTTC. Amino acids: CASSLARTRAINIQYF.

V usage is TRBV28 and J usage is TRBJ2-1, with D possibly TRBD2 on 6 matching bases. Trimming pared 6 bases from V and 7 bases from J, leaving 13 bases between. CDR3 length: 13 amino acids. CDR1 MDHEN and CDR2 SYDVKM come from the germline V gene. CDR3 amino acids: CASSPASDNEQFF. In DNA form, the CDR3 reads TGTGCCAGCAGCCCCGCTAGCGATAATGAGCAGTTCTTC.

The rearrangement links TRBV29-1 to TRBJ1-1, with D unresolved. CDR1 SQVTM and CDR2 ANQGSEA come from the germline V gene. V lost 6 bases, J lost 0 bases, and 11 bases lay in between. The CDR3 runs 13 residues. Written as DNA, the CDR3 is TGCAGCGTGGTAGGGCCTATGAACACTGAAGCTTTCTTT. Translated: CSVVGPMNTEAFF.

V is TRBV10-3 and J is TRBJ1-1; TRBD1 agrees at 8 bases. Unmatched junction bases numbered 4, after V lost 4 bases and J lost 3 bases. The CDR3 length is 14 residues. Germline V gives CDR1 ENHRY, CDR2 SYGVKD. This CDR3 reads CAISGTGSDTEAFF. Here the CDR3 DNA reads TGTGCCATCAGTGGGACAGGGTCGGACACTGAAGCTTTCTTT.

This chain links TRBV5-1 with TRBJ1-2, with D unresolved. Trimming took 0 bases from V and 8 from J, leaving 11 bases between them. Germline V gene sequence: CDR1 SGHRS, CDR2 YFSETQ. This CDR3 is built from 13 residues. The CDR3 DNA is TGCGCCAGCAGCTTGGACACTCCCAACGGCTACACCTTC. Amino acids: CASSLDTPNGYTF. The whole variable domain, remainder taken from reference TRBV5-1 and TRBJ1-2, is KAGVTQTPRYLIKTRGQQVTLSCSPISGHRSVSWYQQTPGQGLQFLFEYFSETQRNKGNFPGRFSGRQFSNSRSEMNVSTLELGDSALYLCASSLDTPNGYTFGSGTRLTVV.

This chain joins TRBV7-9 and TRBJ1-4; D ambiguous. The V gene's germline CDR1 is SEHNR and CDR2 FQNEAQ (reference sequence). V lost 1 base to trimming and J lost 14 bases, with 11 bases between them. This CDR3 has 12 amino acids. The CDR3 loop is CASSLEGGHLFF. The CDR3 bases are TGTGCCAGCAGCTTAGAGGGAGGTCACCTGTTTTTT.

This clonotype was seen more than once but under ten times. The rearrangement links TRBV29-1 to TRBJ1-1, with unresolved D. The V and J ends lost 7 bases and 2 bases respectively, with 17 bases between them. From germline, CDR1 is SQVTM and CDR2 ANQGSEA. The CDR3 is 14 amino acids. The CDR3 region is CSAVRDPGNTEAFF. The CDR3 DNA follows: TGCAGCGCCGTCCGAGACCCGGGAAACACTGAAGCTTTCTTT.

This clonotype appeared many times. The rearrangement uses TRBV29-1 and TRBJ2-5, with unresolved D. CDR1 SQVTM and CDR2 ANQGSEA come from the germline V gene. Trimming left V 0 bases short and J 3 bases short, with 20 bases between. The CDR3 length is 17 residues. The CDR3 DNA sequence: TGCAGCGTTGAAGACACCGGTGGTAGGGCTTTGGAAGAGACCCAGTACTTC. Its protein is CSVEDTGGRALEETQYF.

This clonotype was picked up a small number of times. This chain joins TRBV5-1 and TRBJ1-3; no definite D call. Germline loops: CDR1 SGHRS, CDR2 YFSETQ. Trimming removed 0 bases from V and 1 base from J, with 2 bases in between. The CDR3 totals 13 residues. This CDR3 is CASSLGSGNTIYF. The CDR3 nucleotides read TGCGCCAGCAGCTTGGGGTCTGGAAACACCATATATTTT.

This chain uses TRBV5-1 with TRBJ2-1; TRBD1 matches at 8 bases. Germline CDR1 and CDR2: SGHRS and YFSETQ. This CDR3 is 16 amino acids long. The V and J ends lost 3 bases and 0 bases, in that order; junction bases with no gene match: 5. CDR3 in DNA: TGCGCCAGCAGCTACGGGACAGGTAGCTCCTACAATGAGCAGTTCTTC. Translating it yields CASSYGTGSSYNEQFF.

The V and J genes are TRBV28 and TRBJ1-5; D uncertain. V lost 7 bases and J lost 5, with 15 bases in between. CDR1 and CDR2 from the germline V gene are MDHEN and SYDVKM. This CDR3 has 14 amino acids. CDR3 nucleotides: TGTGCCAGCAAAACGGGTTACCAGGATCAGCCCCAGCATTTT. This translates into CASKTGYQDQPQHF.

This clonotype was found a few times. The chain is built from TRBV20-1 and TRBJ2-3; weak D call: TRBD2 (6 bases). Germline CDR1 and CDR2: DFQATT and SNEGSKA (reference sequence). Trimming took off 2 bases at V and 4 bases at J, with 16 bases between the two ends. The CDR3 is made up of 15 amino acids. The CDR3 DNA follows: TGCAGTGCTAGAATAGGGGCGGGAACCTCAGATACGCAGTATTTT. Protein sequence: CSARIGAGTSDTQYF.

The V and J genes are TRBV11-2 and TRBJ1-1; D ambiguous. The CDR3 consists of 14 residues. Trimming removed 0 bases from V and 1 base from J, with 6 bases in between. Germline V gene data show CDR1 as SGHAT and CDR2 as FQNNGV. This CDR3 is CASSLDLTNTEAFF. CDR3 sequence (DNA): TGTGCCAGCAGCTTAGATCTGACGAACACTGAAGCTTTCTTT.

V usage is TRBV7-2 and J usage is TRBJ2-7; 13 bases line up with TRBD2. Germline V CDR1 and CDR2: SGHTA, FQGNSA. J was trimmed by 6 bases and V by 4 bases; bases with no gene match: 9. There are 16 residues in the CDR3. In nucleotides, the CDR3 is TGTGCCAGCAGCTCCTCCCAAGGACTAGCGGGAGTCGAGCAGTACTTC. Its translation is CASSSSQGLAGVEQYF. The full variable domain, completed using reference TRBV7-2 and TRBJ2-7, is GAGVSQSPSNKVTEKGKDVELRCDPISGHTALYWYRQSLGQGLEFLIYFQGNSAPDKSGLPSDRFSAERTGGSVSTLTIQRTQQEDSAVYLCASSSSQGLAGVEQYFGPGTRLTVT.

This clonotype has a handful of counts. CDR3 region: CASSPLTANTEAFF. DNA of the CDR3: TGTGCCAGCAGCCCCCTGACGGCGAACACTGAAGCTTTCTTT. The V gene is TRBV7-2, the J gene TRBJ1-1; D not certain. V dropped 5 bases and J dropped 1 base, with 11 bases sitting between them. Germline lookup yields CDR1 SGHTA and CDR2 FQGNSA. The CDR3 contains 14 residues. The full variable domain, its missing parts supplied by reference TRBV7-2 and TRBJ1-1, is GAGVSQSPSNKVTEKGKDVELRCDPISGHTALYWYRQSLGQGLEFLIYFQGNSAPDKSGLPSDRFSAERTGGSVSTLTIQRTQQEDSAVYLCASSPLTANTEAFFGQGTRLTVV.

This clonotype came up a few times. A single base separates this from a much larger clone, so it may be a read error. The V gene is TRBV7-9, the J gene TRBJ2-3; D remains unclear. The V gene lost 1 base and the J gene lost 2 bases, with 4 bases spanning the gap. The germline V gene has CDR1 SEHNR and CDR2 FQNEAQ (reference sequence). CDR3 length equals 13 residues. The CDR3 is CASSLDSTDTQYF. Here the CDR3 DNA reads TGTGCCAGCAGCTTAGACTCCACAGATACGCAGTATTTT. Variable domain in full (rest from reference TRBV7-9 and TRBJ2-3): DTGVSQNPRHKITKRGQNVTFRCDPISEHNRLYWYRQTLGQGPEFLTYFQNEAQLEKSRLLSDRFSAERPKGSFSTLEIQRTEQGDSAMYLCASSLDSTDTQYFGPGTRLTVL.

In its sample, this clonotype was seen a few times. DNA for the CDR3: TGCGCCAGCAGCTTGGGGTGGCGGGTCGACACTGAAGCTTTCTTT. Translation gives CASSLGWRVDTEAFF. The chain employs TRBV5-1 and TRBJ1-1; D unclear. The CDR3 runs to 15 residues. Germline V lookup: CDR1 SGHRS, CDR2 YFSETQ. Between the trimmed V and J ends, which lost 0 bases and 3 bases, there was a span of 12 bases.

The V and J genes are TRBV29-1 and TRBJ2-1; 12 bases fit TRBD2. Germline V lookup: CDR1 SQVTM, CDR2 ANQGSEA. J lost 5 bases, V lost 4 bases, and 6 bases had no gene match. This CDR3 is 15 amino acids long. The CDR3 bases are TGCAGCGTTGCGGCTAGCGGGAGGGCAGACAATGAGCAGTTCTTC. This sequence encodes CSVAASGRADNEQFF.

This clonotype was seen ten or more times. The gene calls are TRBV10-3 and TRBJ2-3; TRBD2 matches at 7 bases. Germline V gives CDR1 ENHRY, CDR2 SYGVKD. J was trimmed by 1 base and V by 7 bases; bases with no gene match: 5. There are 14 residues in the CDR3. DNA for the CDR3: TGTGCCATCACGGGAGGATTGGGCACAGATACGCAGTATTTT. Translated: CAITGGLGTDTQYF.

The CDR3 DNA reads as TGTGCCAGCAGCTCCCCCCGTGAGGGCCGGAACCTCTACAATGAGCAGTTCTTC. It translates to CASSSPREGRNLYNEQFF. J is TRBJ2-1 and V is TRBV7-9; tentatively, D is TRBD2 (5 bases). Trimming shortened V by 4 bases and J by 3 bases, and 22 bases separated the two germline ends. The CDR3 totals 18 residues. Germline assignment: CDR1 SEHNR and CDR2 FQNEAQ (reference sequence).

For this clonotype: This CDR3 fails to terminate in the conserved phenylalanine or tryptophan, so it likely reflects a read error. The rearrangement joins TRBV12-3 or TRBV12-4 to TRBJ2-1; D call uncertain. V was shortened by 7 bases and J by 8 bases, with 9 bases between the two germline ends. There are 11 residues in the CDR3. The DNA for the CDR3 is TGTGCCAGCATGTTAATCTATGAGCAGTTCCTC. Protein product: CASMLIYEQFL.

CDR3 bases: TGTGCCAGCAGTCCACCACGACGGGGGGGCCTCAATGAGCAGTTCTTC. Protein sequence: CASSPPRRGGLNEQFF. The chain recombines TRBV12-3 or TRBV12-4 with TRBJ2-1; 8 bases align to TRBD2. V shed 5 bases, J shed 6 bases, and the junction held 12 bases outside the gene matches. CDR3 size: 16 residues.

The V call is TRBV28, the J call TRBJ2-7; D unresolved. V shed 5 bases and J shed 2 bases, with 10 bases lying between them. The CDR3 covers 13 residues. Germline values: CDR1 MDHEN, CDR2 SYDVKM. The CDR3 nucleotides are TGTGCCAGCAGTCGCACGACGGCCTACGAGCAGTACTTC. This translates into CASSRTTAYEQYF.

CDR3 DNA sequence: TGTGCCAGCAAATCAGAGACCCAGTACTTC. It codes for CASKSETQYF. This chain links TRBV28 with TRBJ2-5; no clear D gene. The CDR3 sequence is 10 residues long. Germline V CDR1 and CDR2: MDHEN, SYDVKM. The germline V and J ends were trimmed by 7 bases and 4 bases, with 4 bases remaining between them.

V is TRBV20-1 and J is TRBJ1-2; no definite D call. CDR1 and CDR2 (germline): DFQATT, SNEGSKA (reference sequence). The length of the CDR3 is 12 residues. With 7 bases removed from V and 8 bases from J, the gap between germline ends came to 17 bases. CDR3 residues: CSGQDGVLGYTF. The CDR3 nucleotides are TGCAGTGGTCAAGACGGTGTATTGGGCTACACCTTC.

The chain uses TRBV2 and TRBJ2-4, with a weak D call TRBD1 (6 bases). This CDR3 region has 14 residues. Trimming pared 4 bases from V and 15 bases from J, leaving 22 bases between. Germline CDR1 and CDR2: SNHLY and FYNNEI. The CDR3 coding sequence is TGTGCCAGCAGTGTTGAGACAGGCCTCCCATCGGCGTACTTC. The encoded protein is CASSVETGLPSAYF.

This clonotype was seen at least ten times. This chain joins TRBV30 and TRBJ2-3, with a weak D call TRBD2 (6 bases). The CDR3 runs 14 residues. Trimming removed 3 bases from V and 6 bases from J, with 16 bases in between. Germline CDR1 reads GTSNPN; CDR2 reads SVGIG (reference sequence). The CDR3, as DNA: TGTGCCTGGAGGTGGGGGGATTCCAGGGATACGCAGTATTTT. It encodes CAWRWGDSRDTQYF. The full variable domain, its missing parts supplied by reference TRBV30 and TRBJ2-3, is SQTIHQWPATLVQPVGSPLSLECTVEGTSNPNLYWYRQAAGRGLQLLFYSVGIGQISSEVPQNLSASRPQDRQFILSSKKLLLSDSGFYLCAWRWGDSRDTQYFGPGTRLTVL.